One sample yielded the 15 T cell receptor beta chains listed below, sequenced in a study of Ad26.COV2.S vaccination and SARS-CoV-2 variants. Profiled with immunoSEQ multiplex PCR; TCRdb holds only in-frame clones, not every one. The sample consists of about 680,000 clones, more than 70% of them appearing once. Treatment meaning: roughly 20 received Ad26.COV2.S at low or high dose, single or two shots; about 5 received placebo; per-sample allocation not given. Sampling happened 63 days after the first vaccine or placebo injection. The sequencing here drew on peripheral blood, taken in a trial of Ad26.COV2.S vaccine versus placebo. The source of these receptors is a person aged 18-65 years who received the Ad26.COV2.S COVID-19 vaccine or a placebo.

The V gene is TRBV27, the J gene TRBJ1-6, with unresolved D. V was pared by 3 bases and J by 5 bases, with 14 bases between. There are 16 residues in the CDR3. CDR1 is MNHEY, CDR2 SMNVEV, per germline (reference sequence). The CDR3 region is CASSLPPGRDNSPLHF. CDR3 sequence (DNA): TGTGCCAGCAGTTTGCCCCCGGGGAGGGATAATTCACCCCTCCACTTT.

The chain couples TRBV5-1 to TRBJ2-3; the D gene could be TRBD1 or TRBD2 (5 bases each). The V gene's germline CDR1 is SGHRS and CDR2 YFSETQ. CDR3 length equals 14 residues. Trimming took 2 bases from V and 5 from J, leaving 12 bases between them. CDR3: CASSLMGVEDTQYF. DNA of the CDR3: TGCGCCAGCAGCTTAATGGGGGTAGAAGATACGCAGTATTTT. Full variable domain (missing parts from reference TRBV5-1 and TRBJ2-3): KAGVTQTPRYLIKTRGQQVTLSCSPISGHRSVSWYQQTPGQGLQFLFEYFSETQRNKGNFPGRFSGRQFSNSRSEMNVSTLELGDSALYLCASSLMGVEDTQYFGPGTRLTVL.

The V gene is TRBV7-2, the J gene TRBJ1-5; TRBD1 matches 7 bases. V lost 0 bases to trimming and J lost 0 bases; unmatched junction nucleotides: 8. From germline, CDR1 is SGHTA and CDR2 FQGNSA. This CDR3 contains 18 residues. Here the CDR3 reads CASSLAGTESYSNQPQHF. CDR3 in DNA: TGTGCCAGCAGCTTAGCCGGGACAGAGTCCTATAGCAATCAGCCCCAGCATTTT.

The chain recombines TRBV5-1 with TRBJ2-7; 7 nucleotides line up with TRBD2. This CDR3 contains 14 residues. Losses at the gene ends were 0 bases for V and 6 bases for J; bases not matched to a gene: 6. Looked up from germline, CDR1 is SGHRS and CDR2 is YFSETQ. The chain's CDR3 is CASSLVPGGGEQYF. The CDR3 DNA reads as TGCGCCAGCAGCTTGGTGCCGGGCGGGGGCGAGCAGTACTTC.

CDR3 bases: TGTGCCACCCCGGCGGCAGGGGGGAATTCACCCCTCCACTTT. This encodes CATPAAGGNSPLHF. The chain couples TRBV6-5 to TRBJ1-6; 7 bases agree with TRBD1. CDR1 is MNHEY, CDR2 SVGAGI, per germline. Trimming cost V 10 bases and J 7 bases; bases outside gene matches: 10. The CDR3 runs to 14 residues.

The V gene is TRBV6-5, the J gene TRBJ1-4; D uncertain. This CDR3 spans 16 amino acids. The V and J ends lost 4 bases and 0 bases respectively, with 12 bases between them. Germline-derived CDR1 and CDR2 are MNHEY and SVGAGI. The CDR3 sequence: CASSSWTAATNEKLFF. The CDR3 DNA is TGTGCCAGCAGTTCCTGGACGGCTGCAACTAATGAAAAACTGTTTTTT.

V gene TRBV7-2 combines with J gene TRBJ2-7; TRBD1 might be the D (6 bases). The ends were cut back, 5 bases at V and 0 bases at J, with 11 bases in the middle. Germline V gene sequence: CDR1 SGHTA, CDR2 FQGNSA. The CDR3 runs 14 residues. CDR3 nucleotides: TGTGCCAGCAGCGTCGACAGGAGCTCCTACGAGCAGTACTTC. This encodes CASSVDRSSYEQYF. The whole variable domain, remainder taken from reference TRBV7-2 and TRBJ2-7, is GAGVSQSPSNKVTEKGKDVELRCDPISGHTALYWYRQSLGQGLEFLIYFQGNSAPDKSGLPSDRFSAERTGGSVSTLTIQRTQQEDSAVYLCASSVDRSSYEQYFGPGTRLTVT.

V usage is TRBV6-5 and J usage is TRBJ2-5; D uncertain. The CDR3 totals 13 residues. CDR1 is MNHEY, CDR2 SVGAGI, per germline. The V end was cut by 6 bases, the J end by 1 base, with 9 bases between. DNA for the CDR3: TGTGCCAGCAGGTGGCGCCTCCAAGAGACCCAGTACTTC. The encoded protein is CASRWRLQETQYF.

The J gene is TRBJ1-5, the V gene TRBV30; 7 positions match TRBD1. The CDR3 contains 14 residues. Germline V gene sequence: CDR1 GTSNPN, CDR2 SVGIG (reference sequence). V lost 8 bases to trimming and J lost 0 bases; unmatched junction nucleotides: 7. DNA for the CDR3: TGTGCCGCCGGAACAGGGGCTAGCAATCAGCCCCAGCATTTT. Translation gives CAAGTGASNQPQHF.

The V call is TRBV3-1 (or the pseudogene TRBV3-2), the J call TRBJ2-5; a possible D gene is TRBD2 (6 bases). Germline V gives CDR1 LGHDT, CDR2 YNNKEL (reference sequence). The CDR3 totals 13 residues. The V end lost 6 bases, the J end lost 5 bases, and 13 bases lay between the germline ends. The CDR3 region has the DNA TGTGCCAGCAGACGTCGGGACTTGGAGACCCAGTACTTC. Protein: CASRRRDLETQYF.

This chain connects TRBV24-1 to TRBJ2-5; 9 bases are shared with TRBD2. V dropped 6 bases and J dropped 3; count of bases not matched to a gene: 1. Germline V gene lookup returns CDR1 KGHDR and CDR2 SFDVKD. The CDR3 contains 13 residues. CDR3 residues: CATSRLAEETQYF. The CDR3 bases are TGTGCCACCAGTAGACTAGCGGAAGAGACCCAGTACTTC.

V gene TRBV19 combines with J gene TRBJ2-3; 10 nucleotides line up with TRBD2. This CDR3 is built from 18 residues. The germline gives CDR1 LNHDA, CDR2 SQIVND (reference sequence). The trim removed 8 bases at V and 0 bases at J, leaving 14 bases unmatched. The CDR3 DNA sequence: TGTGCCAGTGGAAGGAGGACTAGCGGCCTACGAAGCACAGATACGCAGTATTTT. Protein sequence: CASGRRTSGLRSTDTQYF.

V is TRBV7-6 and J is TRBJ2-2; 7 nucleotides agree with TRBD2. Germline CDR1 is SGHVS and CDR2 is FNYEAQ. With V trimmed by 0 bases and J by 0 bases, 4 bases remained unmatched. This CDR3 comprises 17 residues. CDR3 loop: CASSLARERANTGELFF. The CDR3 DNA reads TGTGCCAGCAGCTTAGCGCGGGAGCGCGCGAACACCGGGGAGCTGTTTTTT.

The chain combines TRBV30 with TRBJ1-2, with D perhaps TRBD1 (5 bases). Germline-derived CDR1 and CDR2 are GTSNPN and SVGIG (reference sequence). Trimming took off 4 bases at V and 7 bases at J, with 13 bases between the two ends. The CDR3 is made up of 12 amino acids. The CDR3 sequence: CAWTQGARGYTF. CDR3 nucleotides: TGTGCCTGGACACAAGGGGCTCGTGGCTACACCTTC.

The chain combines TRBV10-3 with TRBJ1-1, with D possibly matching TRBD1 (5 bases). The CDR3 is 14 amino acids. Germline lookup yields CDR1 ENHRY and CDR2 SYGVKD. V was cut by 6 bases and J by 1 base, with 12 bases left in between. CDR3 sequence reads: CAIRSSTGNTEAFF. As DNA, the CDR3 is TGTGCCATCAGAAGCTCAACAGGGAACACTGAAGCTTTCTTT.